The 13 T cell receptor beta chains below all came from one sample that was sequenced in a study of blood T cell repertoires in COVID-19. Sequenced by immunoSEQ multiplex PCR; TCRdb stores in-frame clones only, minus some. The table records approximately 260,000 clones, about 85% of them present only once. Sample: PBMCs or T cells enriched from blood (not recorded which). The receptors shown here come from a woman aged 50 to 60 who had been exposed to COVID-19.

The V gene is TRBV3-1 (or the pseudogene TRBV3-2), the J gene TRBJ1-6, with TRBD1 identical over 7 bases. CDR1 LGHDT and CDR2 YNNKEL come from the germline V gene (reference sequence). V lost 0 bases, J lost 8 bases, and 7 bases stayed unmatched. The CDR3 runs 16 residues. This CDR3 reads CASSQDKGTVYSPLHF. For the CDR3, the DNA is TGTGCCAGCAGCCAAGACAAAGGGACAGTTTATTCACCCCTCCACTTT.

The chain has TRBV18 and TRBJ1-4; TRBD1 might be the D (6 bases). Germline CDR1 and CDR2: KGHSH and LQKENI. V dropped 4 bases and J dropped 5 bases, with 8 bases sitting between them. The CDR3 is made up of 13 amino acids. CDR3 residues: CASSRQANEKLFF. The CDR3 nucleotides are TGTGCCAGCTCACGACAGGCGAATGAAAAACTGTTTTTT. Using reference TRBV18 and TRBJ1-4 for the parts outside the CDR3, the full variable domain is NAGVMQNPRHLVRRRGQEARLRCSPMKGHSHVYWYRQLPEEGLKFMVYLQKENIIDESGMPKERFSAEFPKEGPSILRIQQVVRGDSAAYFCASSRQANEKLFFGSGTQLSVL.

This sequence joins TRBV10-2 and TRBJ1-4; D may be TRBD1 (5 bases). This CDR3 is 16 amino acids long. V was shortened by 5 bases and J by 3 bases, with 16 bases between the two germline ends. Looked up from germline, CDR1 is WSHSY and CDR2 is SAAADI. As DNA, the CDR3 is TGCGCCAGCAGTCCGGAACTCAGGGTTCCTAATGAAAAACTGTTTTTT. It translates to CASSPELRVPNEKLFF.

This clone was recorded once. The chain links TRBV6-5 to TRBJ1-1; 12 positions match TRBD1. CDR1 is MNHEY and CDR2 is SVGAGI in the germline V gene. J was trimmed by 5 bases and V by 5 bases; bases with no gene match: 6. The CDR3 runs 15 residues. The CDR3 reads CASSPGQGAGTEAFF. The CDR3 bases are TGTGCCAGCAGTCCGGGACAGGGGGCTGGGACTGAAGCTTTCTTT.

The chain has TRBV5-6 and TRBJ1-1; TRBD1 matches at 7 bases. Looked up from germline, CDR1 is SGHDT and CDR2 is YYEEEE. CDR3 length: 13 residues. Trimming took 4 bases from V and 6 from J; bases not matched to a gene: 6. This CDR3 reads CASSPDRVSEAFF. CDR3 DNA sequence: TGTGCCAGCAGCCCCGACAGGGTCTCTGAAGCTTTCTTT.

The chain is built from TRBV19 and TRBJ2-3; D not certain. Germline V lookup: CDR1 LNHDA, CDR2 SQIVND (reference sequence). The germline V and J ends were trimmed by 1 base and 0 bases, with 8 bases remaining between them. This CDR3 is built from 15 residues. The CDR3 sequence is CASSIGVLSTDTQYF. The CDR3 region has the DNA TGTGCCAGTAGTATAGGAGTCCTGAGCACAGATACGCAGTATTTT.

V gene TRBV10-1 combines with J gene TRBJ2-7; TRBD2 aligns across 11 bases. The germline V gene has CDR1 WNHNN and CDR2 SYGVQD (reference sequence). V lost 6 bases to trimming and J lost 4 bases; unmatched junction nucleotides: 5. This CDR3 is built from 14 residues. CDR3 amino acids: CASSGTSGGYEQYF. CDR3 DNA: TGCGCCAGCAGCGGAACTAGCGGGGGTTACGAGCAGTACTTC.

The genes are TRBV5-1 and TRBJ1-6, with TRBD1 matching over 7 bases. J lost 6 bases, V lost 4 bases, and 4 bases had no gene match. CDR3 length: 14 amino acids. The V gene's germline CDR1 is SGHRS and CDR2 YFSETQ. The CDR3 region is CASSQGQFNSPLHF. As DNA, the CDR3 is TGCGCCAGCAGCCAGGGACAGTTTAATTCACCCCTCCACTTT.

This chain joins TRBV10-3 and TRBJ1-1, with a tentative D call TRBD1 (5 bases). Germline-derived CDR1 and CDR2 are ENHRY and SYGVKD. The CDR3 is 12 residues long. The V and J ends lost 6 bases and 9 bases respectively, with 14 bases between them. The CDR3: CAIRGGTEKAFF. The CDR3 DNA sequence: TGTGCCATCAGAGGCGGGACGGAGAAAGCTTTCTTT.

V is TRBV28 and J is TRBJ1-2; TRBD1 matches at 7 bases. The ends lost 5 bases at V and 3 bases at J; junction bases unmatched: 3. The CDR3 covers 13 residues. Germline V gives CDR1 MDHEN, CDR2 SYDVKM. The CDR3 nucleotides are TGTGCCAGCAGTCTAGGGACAGACTATGGCTACACCTTC. Amino acids: CASSLGTDYGYTF.

This rearrangement joins TRBV3-1 (or the pseudogene TRBV3-2) to TRBJ2-3, with 8 bases fitting TRBD2. The J segment lost 1 base and the V segment lost 4 bases, leaving 4 bases of the junction unmatched. Germline-derived CDR1 and CDR2 are LGHDT and YNNKEL (reference sequence). This CDR3 is 15 amino acids long. The CDR3 loop is CASSPFSGGTDTQYF. As DNA, the CDR3 is TGTGCCAGCAGCCCTTTTAGCGGGGGCACAGATACGCAGTATTTT.

CDR3 loop: CSITRTGGLNEQFF. Written as DNA, the CDR3 is TGCAGCATCACCAGGACAGGGGGCTTAAATGAGCAGTTCTTC. V gene TRBV29-1 combines with J gene TRBJ2-1; TRBD1 matches at 11 bases. Germline V gene lookup returns CDR1 SQVTM and CDR2 ANQGSEA. V trimming: 8 bases; J trimming: 7 bases; junction bases outside the gene matches: 10. This CDR3 region has 14 residues.

The chain has TRBV24-1 and TRBJ1-2; TRBD1 matches at 9 bases. The CDR3 runs to 13 residues. Germline V gene data show CDR1 as KGHDR and CDR2 as SFDVKD. J lost 5 bases, V lost 9 bases, and 6 bases had no gene match. The CDR3 region is CATSRDRAYGYTF. The CDR3 region has the DNA TGTGCCACCTCGCGGGACAGGGCATATGGCTACACCTTC.